The source of this T cell receptor beta chain is a study of blood T cell repertoires in COVID-19. Whole-study context: Both acute and convalescent COVID-19 samples were obtained from the United States, Italy and Spain.

How the authors handled the data: Reference gene primer amplification gave estimated nucleated cell counts. Sequencing was performed with immunoSEQ multiplex PCR; in TCRdb, only in-frame clones are kept and a portion is missing. V, J and clone size were drawn from that table, and D and trimming were deduced from the DNA. The sample has under 200,000 clones; 76% are singletons. Per the germline V gene, CDR1 is LGHDT and CDR2 is YNNKEL (reference sequence). The ends were cut back, 1 base at V and 2 bases at J, with 13 bases in the middle. The CDR3 covers 16 residues. V and J are TRBV3-1 (or the pseudogene TRBV3-2) and TRBJ2-3; D perhaps matches TRBD2 (5 bases). The sequenced sample was peripheral blood. This clonotype originated in a woman older than 75 with acute or convalescent COVID-19. The CDR3 DNA is TGTGCCAGCAGCCAAGGGTCGGACTCCTACACAGATACGCAGTATTTT. The encoded protein is CASSQGSDSYTDTQYF.